This T cell receptor beta chain was obtained from a study of T cells in Graves' hyperthyroidism and ophthalmopathy. Diagnoses rested on clinical symptoms, serum thyroxine and TRAb, thyroid ultrasound and orbital computed tomography. RNA transcripts were the template for amplifying TCR beta CDR3 regions. HTBI primers were employed in a first-round RT-PCR of the TCR CDR3. TCRdb redid the calling of the multiplex PCR reads with MiXCR, one entry per CDR3 protein. The table includes hundreds of thousands of distinct CDR3 sequences, more than 15% detected once. The sample holds many counts of this clonotype. This TCR was recovered from a woman younger than 30 with Graves' ophthalmopathy. The sequenced material came from blood.

The CDR3 coding sequence is TGTGCCTGGAGGCCGGGACAGTATTATGGCTACACCTTC. It is translated as CAWRPGQYYGYTF. V is TRBV30 and J is TRBJ1-2, with TRBD1 matching over 7 bases. CDR3 length equals 13 residues. The germline gives CDR1 GTSNPN, CDR2 SVGIG (reference sequence). J gave up 5 bases and V 3 bases, and 6 bases lay outside the gene matches.